The 18 T cell receptor beta chains reported below all come from one sample, sequenced in a study of post-analysis software for immune sequencing data. General study points: Patients used about 5 TRBV segments, including TRBV5-6, TRBV5-1 and TRBV20-1, more often than controls.

Every TCR beta cDNA library bore unique molecular identifiers. Via MiXCR, TCRdb re-called the PCR reads, giving one row per CDR3 protein. The data hold some 890,000 distinct CDR3 sequences, with under 70% observed a single time. No antigens are known for them. Sequencing used blood. These receptors were taken from a girl aged 5-17 years with multiple sclerosis.

V usage is TRBV4-1 and J usage is TRBJ2-7; 8 bases are shared with TRBD2. The germline V gene has CDR1 MGHRA and CDR2 YSYEKL. The length of the CDR3 is 16 residues. J was trimmed by 3 bases and V by 2 bases; bases with no gene match: 9. In DNA, the CDR3 is TGCGCCAGCAGCCAACCCACTAGCGGTTCTCACTACGAGCAGTACTTC. Translation gives CASSQPTSGSHYEQYF.

The chain uses TRBV7-9 and TRBJ2-1; maybe TRBD1 (6 bases). Germline loops: CDR1 SEHNR, CDR2 FQNEAQ (reference sequence). With 7 bases removed from V and 7 bases from J, the gap between germline ends came to 11 bases. This CDR3 region has 12 residues. CDR3 nucleotides: TGTGCCAGCATGCTGGGGGCTAATGAGCAGTTCTTC. Its protein is CASMLGANEQFF. The variable domain in full, with the rest retrieved from reference TRBV7-9 and TRBJ2-1, is DTGVSQNPRHKITKRGQNVTFRCDPISEHNRLYWYRQTLGQGPEFLTYFQNEAQLEKSRLLSDRFSAERPKGSFSTLEIQRTEQGDSAMYLCASMLGANEQFFGPGTRLTVL.

This clonotype was detected many times. The chain combines TRBV20-1 with TRBJ2-7, with TRBD2 matching 11 bases. Trimming took 6 bases from V and 7 from J; bases not matched to a gene: 14. The CDR3 is made up of 15 amino acids. In germline, CDR1 is DFQATT, CDR2 SNEGSKA (reference sequence). The DNA of the CDR3 is TGCAGTGCCTTTAATAGCGGGAGGGCCGTGGGAGAGCAGTACTTC. Translation gives CSAFNSGRAVGEQYF.

The chain links TRBV15 to TRBJ2-1; 14 positions agree with TRBD2. This CDR3 is 21 amino acids long. Unmatched junction bases numbered 15, after V lost 5 bases and J lost 0 bases. Germline CDR1 reads LNHNV; CDR2 reads YYDKDF (reference sequence). CDR3 sequence: CATSGTSGSAIKRSSYNEQFF. CDR3 in DNA: TGTGCCACCAGCGGGACTAGCGGGAGCGCCATAAAAAGGAGCTCCTACAATGAGCAGTTCTTC.

This chain's CDR3 is CASNQGLALQETQYF. The CDR3, as DNA: TGTGCCAGCAACCAGGGACTAGCCCTCCAAGAGACCCAGTACTTC. J is TRBJ2-7 and V is TRBV6-1, with 9 positions matching TRBD2. The end of the DNA fits TRBJ2-5 better, so the J call may be wrong. The germline CDR1 and CDR2 sequences are MNHNS and SASEGT. This CDR3 is built from 15 residues.

In its sample, this clonotype was seen many times. The rearrangement uses TRBV20-1 and TRBJ2-7; 9 bases agree with TRBD2. The CDR3 covers 12 residues. V shed 7 bases and J 4 bases; nucleotides not matched to a gene: 5. Germline V gene data show CDR1 as DFQATT and CDR2 as SNEGSKA (reference sequence). The CDR3 nucleotides read TGCAGTGGTCGGACTAGCGAATACGAGCAGTACTTC. Its translation is CSGRTSEYEQYF.

The genes are TRBV7-3 and TRBJ2-3; D ambiguous. Trimming removed 1 base from V and 11 bases from J, with 13 bases in between. The CDR3 is 13 residues long. CDR1 and CDR2 (germline): SGHTA, FQGTGA. Here the CDR3 reads CASSLRALNMQYF. For the CDR3, the DNA is TGTGCCAGCAGCTTAAGGGCCCTCAATATGCAGTATTTT.

V is TRBV29-1 and J is TRBJ2-5; D is uncertain. The V end was cut by 4 bases, the J end by 5 bases, with 14 bases between. Germline CDR1 reads SQVTM; CDR2 reads ANQGSEA. CDR3 length: 13 amino acids. The chain's CDR3 is CSVVFGPGETQYF. The CDR3 region has the DNA TGCAGCGTTGTGTTCGGACCCGGGGAGACCCAGTACTTC.

This clonotype was seen only a few times. CDR3 loop: CASSAGDSLEAFF. In nucleotides, the CDR3 is TGTGCCAGCAGTGCAGGGGACAGCCTTGAAGCTTTCTTT. This rearrangement joins TRBV6-1 to TRBJ1-1; TRBD1 agrees at 7 bases. The CDR3 totals 13 residues. Germline CDR1 reads MNHNS; CDR2 reads SASEGT. V was pared by 4 bases and J by 7 bases, with 6 bases of the junction left unmatched.

This chain joins TRBV18 and TRBJ2-3; 13 positions match TRBD2. The ends lost 4 bases at V and 4 bases at J; junction bases unmatched: 5. CDR1 KGHSH and CDR2 LQKENI come from the germline V gene. This CDR3 is 16 amino acids long. The CDR3: CASSQGLAGQADTQYF. In nucleotides, the CDR3 is TGTGCCAGCTCACAGGGACTAGCGGGACAAGCAGATACGCAGTATTTT.

The rearrangement uses TRBV20-1 and TRBJ2-1; TRBD2 matches at 8 bases. Germline V gene lookup returns CDR1 DFQATT and CDR2 SNEGSKA (reference sequence). This CDR3 is 13 amino acids long. The V gene end was trimmed by 3 bases and the J gene end by 3 bases; junction bases not matched to a gene: 1. CDR3 region: CSASGRGYNEQFF. For the CDR3, the DNA is TGCAGTGCTAGCGGGAGGGGCTACAATGAGCAGTTCTTC.

The chain recombines TRBV20-1 with TRBJ2-7, with TRBD2 matching over 12 bases. The trim removed 5 bases at V and 4 bases at J, leaving 9 bases unmatched. This CDR3 contains 15 residues. Germline-derived CDR1 and CDR2 are DFQATT and SNEGSKA (reference sequence). The DNA of the CDR3 is TGCAGTGCTGATCTAGCGGGGGGGCCTAAGTACGAGCAGTACTTC. Translating it yields CSADLAGGPKYEQYF.

The chain recombines TRBV6-2 or TRBV6-3 with TRBJ2-1; no clear D gene. The length of the CDR3 is 15 residues. In germline, CDR1 is MNHEY, CDR2 SVGEGT. Trimming took 5 bases from V and 4 from J, leaving 15 bases between them. CDR3 bases: TGTGCCAGCAGTACCTTGGACCCTCCTTACAATGAGCAGTTCTTC. It translates to CASSTLDPPYNEQFF.

This chain links TRBV19 with TRBJ1-1; possibly TRBD1 for D (6 bases). Germline CDR1 and CDR2: LNHDA and SQIVND (reference sequence). This CDR3 is built from 12 residues. Trimming shortened V by 6 bases and J by 6 bases, and 11 bases separated the two germline ends. This chain's CDR3 is CASSTGFAEAFF. Written as DNA, the CDR3 is TGTGCCAGTAGCACAGGGTTCGCTGAAGCTTTCTTT.

The rearrangement links TRBV5-1 to TRBJ1-5; D is possibly TRBD1 (5 bases). Between the trimmed V and J ends, which lost 0 bases and 8 bases, there was a span of 12 bases. Per germline, CDR1 SGHRS and CDR2 YFSETQ. There are 14 residues in the CDR3. The CDR3 is CASSLEGRDKPQHF. CDR3 DNA sequence: TGCGCCAGCAGCTTGGAGGGCAGGGATAAGCCCCAGCATTTT. The variable domain in full, with the rest retrieved from reference TRBV5-1 and TRBJ1-5, is KAGVTQTPRYLIKTRGQQVTLSCSPISGHRSVSWYQQTPGQGLQFLFEYFSETQRNKGNFPGRFSGRQFSNSRSEMNVSTLELGDSALYLCASSLEGRDKPQHFGDGTRLSIL.

The table lists this clonotype with a few counts. This chain uses TRBV29-1 with TRBJ1-2; 9 bases align to TRBD1. Trimming removed 7 bases from V and 6 bases from J; junction bases left unmatched: 6. The germline CDR1 and CDR2 sequences are SQVTM and ANQGSEA. The CDR3 contains 12 residues. The CDR3 here is CSARTGENGYTF. The CDR3 DNA follows: TGCAGCGCCCGGACAGGGGAGAATGGCTACACCTTC.

The chain employs TRBV20-1 and TRBJ2-1; D is possibly TRBD2 (6 bases). Per germline, CDR1 DFQATT and CDR2 SNEGSKA (reference sequence). Trimming took off 6 bases at V and 9 bases at J, with 27 bases between the two ends. The CDR3 has 16 amino acids. This chain's CDR3 is CSARRMVSSEHSEQFF. In DNA form, the CDR3 reads TGCAGTGCCCGGCGGATGGTGTCTAGCGAGCACAGTGAGCAGTTCTTC.

This clonotype occurred a few times. The chain is built from TRBV20-1 and TRBJ2-3; tentative D call: TRBD2 (5 bases). Trimming took off 3 bases at V and 0 bases at J, with 7 bases between the two ends. This CDR3 comprises 13 residues. Germline-derived CDR1 and CDR2 are DFQATT and SNEGSKA (reference sequence). The CDR3 here is CSASGESTDTQYF. CDR3 in DNA: TGCAGTGCTAGCGGGGAGAGCACAGATACGCAGTATTTT.